Presented here are 18 T cell receptor beta chains from one specimen sequenced in a study of blood T cell repertoires in COVID-19. Sequencing used immunoSEQ multiplex PCR; TCRdb keeps in-frame clones, though not all of them. The table has around 41,000 clones, about 90% seen once; the top ten hold 15% to 18%. Sequencing was carried out using peripheral blood. The receptors stem from a woman aged 25-40 years in a cohort sampled during active COVID-19.

The V gene is TRBV11-2, the J gene TRBJ2-7; a weak D match, TRBD1 (6 bases). From germline, CDR1 is SGHAT and CDR2 FQNNGV. Trimming stripped 1 base from V and 0 bases from J, with 7 bases between. This CDR3 has 14 amino acids. The CDR3 sequence: CASSLGDISYEQYF. The CDR3 bases are TGTGCCAGCAGCTTAGGGGACATCTCCTACGAGCAGTACTTC. The full variable domain, with the rest looked up from reference TRBV11-2 and TRBJ2-7, is EAGVAQSPRYKIIEKRQSVAFWCNPISGHATLYWYQQILGQGPKLLIQFQNNGVVDDSQLPKDRFSAERLKGVDSTLKIQPAKLEDSAVYLCASSLGDISYEQYFGPGTRLTVT.

The J gene is TRBJ2-7, the V gene TRBV5-1; tentatively, D is TRBD2 (5 bases). Trimming removed 3 bases from V and 3 bases from J, with 16 bases in between. Germline assignment: CDR1 SGHRS and CDR2 YFSETQ. This CDR3 has 15 amino acids. The CDR3 bases are TGCGCCAGCAGCTCCGCAACGGTGGGGAGCTACGAGCAGTACTTC. Translation: CASSSATVGSYEQYF.

DNA for the CDR3: TGTGCCAGTAGTTGGGCGGGCCGGTACTACGAGCAGTACTTC. This codes for CASSWAGRYYEQYF. This chain links TRBV19 with TRBJ2-7, with D possibly matching TRBD2 (5 bases). The germline V gene encodes CDR1 LNHDA and CDR2 SQIVND (reference sequence). This CDR3 contains 14 residues. Trimming pared 5 bases from V and 3 bases from J, leaving 14 bases between.

This clone was seen more than once but under ten times. This rearrangement joins TRBV11-2 to TRBJ1-1, with D hard to call. V gave up 1 base and J gave up 3 bases, with 6 bases separating them. The CDR3 extends over 13 amino acids. Germline V gene sequence: CDR1 SGHAT, CDR2 FQNNGV. The CDR3 DNA sequence: TGTGCCAGCAGCTTAGTACAGTACACTGAAGCTTTCTTT. Amino acids: CASSLVQYTEAFF.

This chain links TRBV28 with TRBJ2-3; D unclear. The germline V gene encodes CDR1 MDHEN and CDR2 SYDVKM. There are 14 residues in the CDR3. V was trimmed by 5 bases and J by 0 bases, leaving 9 bases between them. CDR3 nucleotide sequence: TGTGCCAGCAGTACGCGGTCGAGCACAGATACGCAGTATTTT. Translation gives CASSTRSSTDTQYF.

The chain employs TRBV12-3 or TRBV12-4 and TRBJ2-7, with 7 bases matching TRBD1. The ends lost 5 bases at V and 2 bases at J; junction bases unmatched: 3. This CDR3 comprises 13 residues. DNA of the CDR3: TGTGCCAGCAGTATGGGACAGCCCTACGAGCAGTACTTC. Amino acids: CASSMGQPYEQYF.

The rearrangement uses TRBV4-2 and TRBJ1-6; D is perhaps TRBD1 (6 bases). The CDR3 covers 16 residues. Germline assignment: CDR1 LGHNA and CDR2 YNFKEQ. Trimming cost V 0 bases and J 10 bases, with 16 bases left between them. CDR3 nucleotide sequence: TGTGCCAGCAGCCAAGACGGGGGGGCAGGGAGGTCACCCCTCCACTTT. Its translation is CASSQDGGAGRSPLHF.

The chain couples TRBV10-3 to TRBJ1-3, with D maybe TRBD1 (6 bases). V lost 3 bases to trimming and J lost 0 bases, with 9 bases between them. The germline V gene encodes CDR1 ENHRY and CDR2 SYGVKD. The CDR3 has 15 residues. The CDR3 nucleotides are TGTGCCATCAGTGAACGACAGGCCTCTGGAAACACCATATATTTT. Its translation: CAISERQASGNTIYF.

The chain links TRBV11-3 to TRBJ1-1; tentatively, D is TRBD1 (5 bases). The germline CDR1 and CDR2 sequences are SGHNT and YENEEA. V lost 6 bases to trimming and J lost 8 bases, with 19 bases between them. The CDR3 sequence is 14 residues long. This CDR3 is CASSSARGAREAFF. CDR3 coding DNA: TGTGCCAGCAGTTCGGCCCGTGGGGCCCGGGAAGCTTTCTTT.

CDR3 coding DNA: TGTGCCATCAGACCAGGGCTGGGCTATGGCTACACCTTC. Protein: CAIRPGLGYGYTF. This chain uses TRBV10-3 with TRBJ1-2, with a tentative D call TRBD1 (5 bases). The CDR3 consists of 13 residues. V lost 6 bases and J 4 bases, leaving 12 bases between the germline ends. CDR1 ENHRY and CDR2 SYGVKD come from the germline V gene.

The chain employs TRBV21-1 and TRBJ2-7; no check of the table's D call, TRBD2, against the DNA was made. TRBV21-1 is an annotated pseudogene. There are 14 residues in the CDR3. The CDR3 DNA reads as TGTGCCAGCAGGAGACTAGCGGGCGTACGAGTGCAGTACTTC. Translated: CASRRLAGVRVQYF.

This sequence joins TRBV10-2 and TRBJ2-7; D is undetermined. The CDR3 is made up of 12 amino acids. V gave up 5 bases and J gave up 6 bases, with 11 bases separating them. Germline CDR1 and CDR2: WSHSY and SAAADI. CDR3 region: CASSSLSREQYF. DNA of the CDR3: TGCGCCAGCAGTTCCCTTTCCCGCGAGCAGTACTTC.

The rearrangement uses TRBV9 and TRBJ2-7; 9 bases are a match to TRBD1. The length of the CDR3 is 15 residues. V lost 4 bases to trimming and J lost 5 bases; unmatched junction nucleotides: 10. Germline V gene lookup returns CDR1 SGDLS and CDR2 YYNGEE. The CDR3 DNA follows: TGTGCCAGCAGCCCCGGGACAGGGTTTAGCCACGAGCAGTACTTC. This sequence encodes CASSPGTGFSHEQYF. The complete variable domain, with remaining parts taken from reference TRBV9 and TRBJ2-7, reads DSGVTQTPKHLITATGQRVTLRCSPRSGDLSVYWYQQSLDQGLQFLIQYYNGEERAKGNILERFSAQQFPDLHSELNLSSLELGDSALYFCASSPGTGFSHEQYFGPGTRLTVT.

The V call is TRBV2, the J call TRBJ2-7; D is ambiguous. Trimming stripped 7 bases from V and 5 bases from J, with 15 bases between. The germline gives CDR1 SNHLY, CDR2 FYNNEI. The CDR3 is 13 residues long. Written as DNA, the CDR3 is TGTGCCAGCATGGGCCAGACCCCGAACGAGCAGTACTTC. Protein product: CASMGQTPNEQYF.

This chain connects TRBV24-1 to TRBJ1-5; unclear D gene. The CDR3 loop spans 13 amino acids. CDR1 and CDR2 (germline): KGHDR, SFDVKD. V was trimmed by 4 bases and J by 1 base, leaving 4 bases between them. The CDR3 nucleotides are TGTGCCACCAGTGACATCAGCAATCAGCCCCAGCATTTT. Amino acids: CATSDISNQPQHF.

The chain recombines TRBV28 with TRBJ2-3; 7 positions match TRBD1. The CDR3 consists of 15 residues. Germline V gives CDR1 MDHEN, CDR2 SYDVKM. Trimming at V came to 4 bases and at J to 4 bases, leaving 8 bases not matched to a gene. CDR3 nucleotide sequence: TGTGCCAGCAGTTCTTATCCACAGGGGTCAGATACGCAGTATTTT. This encodes CASSSYPQGSDTQYF.

The CDR3 protein is CASSLGQDSYNEQFF. CDR3 nucleotide sequence: TGTGCCAGCAGCTTAGGTCAGGACTCCTACAATGAGCAGTTCTTC. The chain recombines TRBV7-6 with TRBJ2-1, with no clear D. Germline V gives CDR1 SGHVS, CDR2 FNYEAQ. The CDR3 is 15 amino acids. The V end was cut by 1 base, the J end by 0 bases, with 7 bases between.

The V and J genes are TRBV29-1 and TRBJ2-7, with 9 bases aligning to TRBD1. From germline, CDR1 is SQVTM and CDR2 ANQGSEA. The J segment lost 3 bases and the V segment lost 6 bases, leaving 6 bases of the junction unmatched. The CDR3 is made up of 13 amino acids. In DNA form, the CDR3 reads TGCAGCGTAGAGGGACAGGGAAACTACGAGCAGTACTTC. It is translated as CSVEGQGNYEQYF.